These T cell receptor beta chains were read from a single sample in a study of post-analysis software for immune sequencing data. TCRdb used MiXCR to reprocess the PCR reads, holding one entry per CDR3 protein. The sample consists of approximately 730,000 distinct CDR3 sequences, more than 45% of them appearing once. The specimen sequenced was blood. The receptor set was obtained from a girl aged 5-17 years with multiple sclerosis. The CDR3 runs from the conserved cysteine through the conserved F or W. D genes are given only for firm matches. Rows give clone size only sometimes, using once, few, many, or a class for an expanded clone.

v_call	d_call	j_call	clone_size	cdr3_aa	cdr3_nt
TRBV28	NA	TRBJ2-2	few	CASKGPNTGELFF	TGTGCCAGCAAAGGGCCGAACACCGGGGAGCTGTTTTTT
TRBV5-1	TRBD1	TRBJ2-5	NA	CASSATGGLQETQYF	TGCGCCAGCAGCGCGACAGGGGGTCTACAAGAGACCCAGTACTTC
TRBV29-1	NA	TRBJ2-2	NA	CSRTDNTGELFF	TGCAGCAGGACAGACAACACCGGGGAGCTGTTTTTT
TRBV9	NA	TRBJ2-3	few	CASSDPGSTDTQYF	TGTGCCAGCAGCGACCCGGGGAGCACAGATACGCAGTATTTT
TRBV7-3	TRBD2	TRBJ2-1	NA	CASSLGTTVYNEQFF	TGTGCCAGCAGTCTAGGGACTACCGTCTACAATGAGCAGTTCTTC
TRBV7-9	NA	TRBJ2-7	few	CASSGALYEQYF	TGTGCCAGCAGCGGGGCCCTCTACGAGCAGTACTTC
TRBV29-1	NA	TRBJ1-2	many	CSVGGVNYGYTF	TGCAGCGTTGGAGGAGTTAACTATGGCTACACCTTC
TRBV6-1	NA	TRBJ2-7	NA	CASSVPGQFKVGYEQYF	TGTGCCAGCAGTGTACCCGGACAGTTTAAGGTTGGGTACGAGCAGTACTTC
TRBV29-1	NA	TRBJ2-3	NA	CSAVQGVGTDTQYF	TGCAGCGCAGTACAGGGTGTTGGCACAGATACGCAGTATTTT
TRBV12-3/TRBV12-4	NA	TRBJ2-7	NA	CASNLGGRPYEQYF	TGTGCCAGCAACTTGGGGGGCAGACCCTACGAGCAGTACTTC
TRBV5-5	TRBD2	TRBJ2-1	NA	CASRESGTGRRVNEQFF	TGTGCCAGCAGGGAAAGCGGGACCGGACGGAGAGTCAATGAGCAGTTCTTC
TRBV7-2	TRBD2	TRBJ2-3	NA	CASSRAGGPADTQYF	TGTGCCAGCAGCCGAGCGGGAGGGCCCGCAGATACGCAGTATTTT
TRBV5-1	TRBD2	TRBJ2-1	NA	CASSLGLLSYNEQFF	TGCGCCAGCAGTTTGGGACTACTATCCTACAATGAGCAGTTCTTC
TRBV5-6	NA	TRBJ2-6	NA	CASSQTLSTGANVLTF	TGTGCCAGCAGCCAAACTCTAAGTACTGGGGCCAACGTCCTGACTTTC
TRBV20-1	TRBD2	TRBJ2-5	few	CSAGGLAGVRETQYF	TGCAGTGCGGGGGGACTAGCGGGAGTCCGGGAGACCCAGTACTTC
TRBV30	TRBD1	TRBJ2-7	NA	CAWNAGGHEQYF	TGTGCCTGGAACGCAGGGGGCCACGAGCAGTACTTC
TRBV15	TRBD2	TRBJ2-3	NA	CATSRGTSGSTDTQYF	TGTGCCACCAGCAGAGGGACTAGCGGGAGCACAGATACGCAGTATTTT
TRBV7-3	NA	TRBJ1-1	NA	CASSFWGGAEAFF	TGTGCCAGCAGCTTTTGGGGAGGGGCTGAAGCTTTCTTT
TRBV3-1	NA	TRBJ2-7	NA	CASSQDVQQGYEQYF	TGTGCCAGCAGCCAAGATGTACAACAGGGCTACGAGCAGTACTTC
TRBV10-3	TRBD1	TRBJ2-1	NA	CAITTDRAANNEQFF	TGTGCCATCACTACGGACAGGGCGGCAAATAATGAGCAGTTCTTC
TRBV6-5	NA	TRBJ2-7	NA	CASAERLSYEQYF	TGTGCCAGCGCGGAGCGACTAAGCTACGAGCAGTACTTC
TRBV30	NA	TRBJ2-3	once	CAWSRVSESTDTQYF	TGTGCCTGGAGTCGGGTTAGCGAGAGCACAGATACGCAGTATTTT
TRBV3-1	NA	TRBJ1-1	few	CASSRKGGNTEAFF	TGTGCCAGCAGCCGGAAGGGGGGGAACACTGAAGCTTTCTTT
TRBV29-1	NA	TRBJ2-1	few	CSVAGANEQFF	TGCAGCGTTGCAGGTGCGAATGAGCAGTTCTTC
TRBV9	TRBD1	TRBJ2-1	NA	CASSATGTGFHEQFF	TGTGCCAGCAGCGCTACCGGGACAGGGTTCCATGAGCAGTTCTTC
TRBV7-6	TRBD1	TRBJ1-6	NA	CASSLGTGKPSPLHF	TGTGCCAGCAGCTTAGGGACAGGGAAACCTTCACCCCTCCACTTT